This section outlines one TCR beta chain sequence together with its context. Antigen specificity is unknown. PCR used 60 Vbeta primers and 13 Jbeta primers. Here immunoSEQ multiplex PCR was the method, and the copy in TCRdb shows in-frame clones only, minus some. This sample's table has about 130,000 clones. The data were taken from a study of cytomegalovirus exposure and HLA in healthy donors. Findings of the study overall: Most of the TCR beta V segments (in an earlier analysis) were productive either about 87% or about 30% of the time.

The sequence derives from a man aged 18 to 30 in good health and CMV-seronegative. The sample taken for sequencing was PBMCs.

CDR3: CASSPSSGNNEQFF. CDR3 in DNA: TGTGCCAGCAGTCCTAGTTCCGGGAACAATGAGCAGTTCTTC. The V and J genes are TRBV6-5 and TRBJ2-1; D is possibly TRBD2 (5 bases). Looked up from germline, CDR1 is MNHEY and CDR2 is SVGAGI. The CDR3 spans 14 residues. Trimming left V 5 bases short and J 5 bases short, with 13 bases between.